This TCR beta chain was sequenced during a study of T-cell memory formation after mild COVID-19. Study-wide context: There were largely donor-specific TCR clusters.

Notes on the study in general: Confirmation of SARS-CoV-2 specificity was lacking for second-wave clones peaking day 37. Clones that shrank (day 15 to 85) were balanced CD4/CD8, whereas later expanders leaned CD4+. Detection of some responders pre-infection suggested pre-existing cross-reactive memory T cells participated.

Losses at the gene ends were 2 bases for V and 2 bases for J; bases not matched to a gene: 3. The CDR3 contains 15 residues. This clonotype has at least ten counts. Its antigen is still unknown. TCRdb independently ran MiXCR on the 5' RACE reads; one entry per CDR3 protein. The sample contains approximately 400,000 distinct CDR3 sequences, approximately 25% of which appear only once. The V gene is TRBV12-3 or TRBV12-4, the J gene TRBJ2-1; 7 bases fit TRBD2. Sequenced input: PBMCs or a T cell subset sorted from them (not recorded which). The sequence was obtained from an adult woman who had mild COVID-19 (a few samples of this study predate the infection). Cell type and time point are not known. The CDR3 sequence: CASSLSGATYNEQFF. The CDR3 nucleotides are TGTGCCAGCAGTTTAAGCGGGGCCACCTACAATGAGCAGTTCTTC.